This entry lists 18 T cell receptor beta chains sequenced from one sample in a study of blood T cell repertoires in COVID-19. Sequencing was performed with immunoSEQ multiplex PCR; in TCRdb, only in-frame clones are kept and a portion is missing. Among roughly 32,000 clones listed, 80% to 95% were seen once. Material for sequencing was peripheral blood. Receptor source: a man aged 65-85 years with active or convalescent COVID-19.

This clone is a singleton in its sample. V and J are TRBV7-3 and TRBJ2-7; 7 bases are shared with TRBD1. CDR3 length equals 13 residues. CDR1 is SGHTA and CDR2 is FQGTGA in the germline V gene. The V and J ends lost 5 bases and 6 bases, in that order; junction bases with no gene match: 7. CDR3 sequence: CASSLIGGGEQYF. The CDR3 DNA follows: TGTGCCAGCAGCCTAATAGGGGGCGGCGAGCAGTACTTC.

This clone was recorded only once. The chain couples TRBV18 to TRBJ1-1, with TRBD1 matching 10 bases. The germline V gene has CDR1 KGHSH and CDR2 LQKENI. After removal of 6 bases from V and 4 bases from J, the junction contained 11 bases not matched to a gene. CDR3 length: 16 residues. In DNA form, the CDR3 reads TGTGCCAGCTCGCCTGGGACAGGGGCGGTGAGCACTGAAGCTTTCTTT. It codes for CASSPGTGAVSTEAFF.

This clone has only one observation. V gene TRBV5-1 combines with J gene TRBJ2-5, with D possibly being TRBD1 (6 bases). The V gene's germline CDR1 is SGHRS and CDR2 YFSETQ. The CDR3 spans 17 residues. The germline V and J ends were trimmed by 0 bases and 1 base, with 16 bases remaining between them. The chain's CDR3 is CASSLGDRTVSQETQYF. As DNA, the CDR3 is TGCGCCAGCAGCTTGGGTGATAGGACAGTCTCCCAAGAGACCCAGTACTTC.

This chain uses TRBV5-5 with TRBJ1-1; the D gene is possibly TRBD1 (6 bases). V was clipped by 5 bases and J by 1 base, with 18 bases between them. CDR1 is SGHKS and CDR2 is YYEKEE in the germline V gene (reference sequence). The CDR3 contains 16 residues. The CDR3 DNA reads TGTGCCAGCAGGTTCGCCTTACAGACAGGGAACACTGAAGCTTTCTTT. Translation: CASRFALQTGNTEAFF.

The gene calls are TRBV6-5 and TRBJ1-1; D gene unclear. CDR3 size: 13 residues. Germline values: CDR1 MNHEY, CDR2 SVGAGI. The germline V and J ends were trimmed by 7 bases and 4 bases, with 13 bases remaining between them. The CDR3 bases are TGTGCCAGCAAGGCGGGCGTGGGCACTGAAGCTTTCTTT. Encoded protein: CASKAGVGTEAFF.

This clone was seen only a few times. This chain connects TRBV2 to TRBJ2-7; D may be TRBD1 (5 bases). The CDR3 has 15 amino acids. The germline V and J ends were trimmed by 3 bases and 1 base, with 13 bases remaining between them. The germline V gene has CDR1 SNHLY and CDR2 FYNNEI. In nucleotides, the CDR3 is TGTGCCAGCAGTGACATAGGGGATTTTTCCTACGAGCAGTACTTC. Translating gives CASSDIGDFSYEQYF. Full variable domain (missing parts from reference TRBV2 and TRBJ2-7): EPEVTQTPSHQVTQMGQEVILRCVPISNHLYFYWYRQILGQKVEFLVSFYNNEISEKSEIFDDQFSVERPDGSNFTLKIRSTKLEDSAMYFCASSDIGDFSYEQYFGPGTRLTVT.

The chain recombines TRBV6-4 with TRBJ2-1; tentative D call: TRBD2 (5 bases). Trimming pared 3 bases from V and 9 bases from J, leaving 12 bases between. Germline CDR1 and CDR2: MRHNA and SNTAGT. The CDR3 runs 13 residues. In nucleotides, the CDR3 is TGTGCCAGCAGTGAGATCGATCGGGGTGAGCAGTTCTTC. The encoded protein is CASSEIDRGEQFF.

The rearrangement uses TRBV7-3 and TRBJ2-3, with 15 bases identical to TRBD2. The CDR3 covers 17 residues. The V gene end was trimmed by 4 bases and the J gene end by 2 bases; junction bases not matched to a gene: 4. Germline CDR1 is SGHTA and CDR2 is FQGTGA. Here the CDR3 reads CASSSGLAGGYTDTQYF. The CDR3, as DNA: TGTGCCAGCAGCTCCGGACTAGCGGGAGGGTACACAGATACGCAGTATTTT.

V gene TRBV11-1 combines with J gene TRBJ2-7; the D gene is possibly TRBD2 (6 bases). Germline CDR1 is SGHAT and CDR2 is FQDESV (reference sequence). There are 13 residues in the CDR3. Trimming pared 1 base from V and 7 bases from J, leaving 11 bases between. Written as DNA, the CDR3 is TGTGCCAGCAGCTTAGTACGGGCGGGGGAGCAGTACTTC. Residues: CASSLVRAGEQYF.

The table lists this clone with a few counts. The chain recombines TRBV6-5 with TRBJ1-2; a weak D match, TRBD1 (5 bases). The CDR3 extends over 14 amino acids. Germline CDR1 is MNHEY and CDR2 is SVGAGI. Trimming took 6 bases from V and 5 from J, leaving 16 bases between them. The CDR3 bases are TGTGCCAGCAGCACCAGGGAATTTCGGTATGGCTACACCTTC. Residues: CASSTREFRYGYTF.

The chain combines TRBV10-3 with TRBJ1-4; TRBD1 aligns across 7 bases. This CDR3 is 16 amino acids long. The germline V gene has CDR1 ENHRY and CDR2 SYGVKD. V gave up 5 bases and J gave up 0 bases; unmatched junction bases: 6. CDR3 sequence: CAISRTGVATNEKLFF. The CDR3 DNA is TGTGCCATCAGTCGGACAGGAGTAGCAACTAATGAAAAACTGTTTTTT.

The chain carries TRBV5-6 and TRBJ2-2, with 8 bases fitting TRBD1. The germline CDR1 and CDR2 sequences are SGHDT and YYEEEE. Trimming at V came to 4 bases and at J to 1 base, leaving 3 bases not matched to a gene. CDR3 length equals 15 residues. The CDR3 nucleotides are TGTGCCAGCAGCCCGGGGACAGGGAACACCGGGGAGCTGTTTTTT. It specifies CASSPGTGNTGELFF. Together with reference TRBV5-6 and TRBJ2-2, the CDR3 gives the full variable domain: DAGVTQSPTHLIKTRGQQVTLRCSPKSGHDTVSWYQQALGQGPQFIFQYYEEEERQRGNFPDRFSGHQFPNYSSELNVNALLLGDSALYLCASSPGTGNTGELFFGEGSRLTVL.

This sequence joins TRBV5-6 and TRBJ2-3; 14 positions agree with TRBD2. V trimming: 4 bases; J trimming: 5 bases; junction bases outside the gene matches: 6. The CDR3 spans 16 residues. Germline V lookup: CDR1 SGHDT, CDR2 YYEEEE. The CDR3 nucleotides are TGTGCCAGCAGCCACGGGGGACTAGCGGGAGAAGATACGCAGTATTTT. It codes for CASSHGGLAGEDTQYF.

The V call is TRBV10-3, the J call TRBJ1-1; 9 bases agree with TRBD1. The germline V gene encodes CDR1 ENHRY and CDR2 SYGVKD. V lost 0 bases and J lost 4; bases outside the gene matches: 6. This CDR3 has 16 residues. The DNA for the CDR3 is TGTGCCATCAGTGAGTCAAGGGGACAGGGTATCACTGAAGCTTTCTTT. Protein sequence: CAISESRGQGITEAFF.

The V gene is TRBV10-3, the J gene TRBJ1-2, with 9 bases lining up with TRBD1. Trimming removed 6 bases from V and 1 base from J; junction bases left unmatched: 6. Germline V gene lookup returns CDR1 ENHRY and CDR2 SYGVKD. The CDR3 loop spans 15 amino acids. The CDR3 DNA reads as TGTGCCATCAGCCTCGCGGGACAGGGTAACTATGGCTACACCTTC. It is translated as CAISLAGQGNYGYTF.

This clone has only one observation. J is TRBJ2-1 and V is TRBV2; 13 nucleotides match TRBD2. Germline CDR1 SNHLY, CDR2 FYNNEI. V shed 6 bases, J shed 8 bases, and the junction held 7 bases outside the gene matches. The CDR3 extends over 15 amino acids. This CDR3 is CASRGTSGVPHEQFF. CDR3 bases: TGTGCCAGCAGGGGGACTAGCGGGGTTCCCCATGAGCAGTTCTTC.

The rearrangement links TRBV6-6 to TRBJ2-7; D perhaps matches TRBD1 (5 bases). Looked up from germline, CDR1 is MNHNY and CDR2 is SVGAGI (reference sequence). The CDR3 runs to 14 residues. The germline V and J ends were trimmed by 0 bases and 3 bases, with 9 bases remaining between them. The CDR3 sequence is CASSYSGQGYEQYF. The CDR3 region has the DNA TGTGCCAGCAGTTACTCCGGGCAGGGCTACGAGCAGTACTTC.

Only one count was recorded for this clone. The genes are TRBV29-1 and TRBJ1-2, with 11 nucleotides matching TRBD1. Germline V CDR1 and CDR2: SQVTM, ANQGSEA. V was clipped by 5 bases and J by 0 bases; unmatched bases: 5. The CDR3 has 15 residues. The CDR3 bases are TGCAGCGTTTACGGACAGGGGGCTGCTAACTATGGCTACACCTTC. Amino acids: CSVYGQGAANYGYTF.